What follows are 19 T cell receptor beta chains derived from one specimen sequenced in a study of T cells after yellow fever vaccination. Via MiXCR, TCRdb re-called the 5' RACE reads, giving one row per CDR3 protein. This table has some 670,000 distinct CDR3 sequences, 9% to 15% appearing once. Sequences were derived from PBMCs, sampled on the day of the yellow fever booster vaccination. The receptors were gathered from a man aged 30 to 45 who received the YFV17D yellow fever vaccine.

This clonotype was observed a handful of times. The J gene is TRBJ2-7, the V gene TRBV5-4; 7 bases align to TRBD2. CDR3 length: 14 residues. Per the germline V gene, CDR1 is SGHNT and CDR2 is YYREEE (reference sequence). With V trimmed by 7 bases and J by 2 bases, 9 bases remained unmatched. CDR3 residues: CASGLGAGAYEQYF. CDR3 nucleotide sequence: TGTGCCAGCGGATTAGGGGCGGGAGCCTACGAGCAGTACTTC.

This clonotype was counted only a few times. This sequence joins TRBV28 and TRBJ2-3; D possibly matches TRBD1 or TRBD2 (5 bases each). Germline V lookup: CDR1 MDHEN, CDR2 SYDVKM. This CDR3 comprises 15 residues. The V end was cut by 5 bases, the J end by 0 bases, with 12 bases between. The CDR3 DNA reads as TGTGCCAGCAGTGAGGGACCACACAGCACAGATACGCAGTATTTT. Translation: CASSEGPHSTDTQYF.

This clonotype was found a few times. This chain links TRBV7-9 with TRBJ1-5; tentative D call: TRBD1 (5 bases). Germline CDR1 is SEHNR and CDR2 is FQNEAQ (reference sequence). The V end lost 5 bases, the J end lost 4 bases, and 18 bases lay between the germline ends. The CDR3 loop spans 16 amino acids. The CDR3 sequence: CASSNRPLGGNQPQHF. Here the CDR3 DNA reads TGTGCCAGCAGCAACCGACCCCTTGGGGGTAATCAGCCCCAGCATTTT.

About this clonotype itself: At one end the junction does not follow the germline gene, possibly because of a read error. The chain employs TRBV20-1 and TRBJ2-3; no firm D call. Germline-derived CDR1 and CDR2 are DFQATT and SNEGSKA (reference sequence). CDR3 size: 11 residues. The CDR3 DNA is TGCAGTGCTGACGTCGCAGATACGCAGCCCTTT. Translating it yields CSADVADTQPF.

The chain joins TRBV20-1 to TRBJ2-1; 12 nucleotides line up with TRBD2. The V and J ends lost 3 bases and 10 bases, in that order; junction bases with no gene match: 7. Germline V lookup: CDR1 DFQATT, CDR2 SNEGSKA (reference sequence). This CDR3 is 14 amino acids long. The CDR3 spells CSARDSSGRVEQFF. As DNA, the CDR3 is TGCAGTGCTAGGGATTCTAGCGGGAGGGTAGAGCAGTTCTTC.

In this sample, this clonotype turned up a few times. The chain recombines TRBV27 with TRBJ2-7, with 7 nucleotides matching TRBD2. The CDR3 extends over 16 amino acids. The germline V gene encodes CDR1 MNHEY and CDR2 SMNVEV (reference sequence). V lost 6 bases and J lost 2; bases outside the gene matches: 13. The CDR3 region has the DNA TGTGCCAGCAGGCCTGCAGGGACTACATCCCCCTACGAGCAGTACTTC. This gives the protein CASRPAGTTSPYEQYF.

This clonotype was counted only a few times. The rearrangement links TRBV5-1 to TRBJ2-1; perhaps D is TRBD1 or TRBD2 (6 bases each). There are 16 residues in the CDR3. Trimming cost V 5 bases and J 0 bases, with 15 bases left between them. Germline values: CDR1 SGHRS, CDR2 YFSETQ. The CDR3 protein is CASSLGGRISYNEQFF. CDR3 in DNA: TGCGCCAGCAGTCTAGGGGGGCGGATCTCCTACAATGAGCAGTTCTTC.

CDR3 sequence (DNA): TGTGCCAGCAGCTGGACAGGGGAAAAACTGTTTTTT. Translating it yields CASSWTGEKLFF. The rearrangement links TRBV7-9 to TRBJ1-4, with TRBD1 identical over 8 bases. CDR1 SEHNR and CDR2 FQNEAQ come from the germline V gene (reference sequence). This CDR3 is 12 amino acids long. Trimming cost V 4 bases and J 8 bases; bases outside gene matches: 0.

V gene TRBV12-3 or TRBV12-4 combines with J gene TRBJ2-1; 12 bases line up with TRBD2. This CDR3 region has 18 residues. The V gene end was trimmed by 11 bases and the J gene end by 7 bases; junction bases not matched to a gene: 21. The CDR3 protein is CAFCPGLAGISSGNEQFF. The CDR3 DNA follows: TGTGCCTTCTGTCCCGGACTAGCGGGAATTAGCTCGGGAAATGAGCAGTTCTTC.

This clonotype occurred a few times. The J gene is TRBJ1-1, the V gene TRBV12-3 or TRBV12-4; D unclear. The CDR3 is 15 residues long. The V and J ends lost 6 bases and 7 bases respectively, with 21 bases between them. This chain's CDR3 is CASSPNPGKSGEAFF. The CDR3 coding sequence is TGTGCCAGCAGCCCCAACCCGGGGAAATCAGGTGAAGCTTTCTTT.

This clonotype was seen a handful of times. The chain recombines TRBV29-1 with TRBJ2-7; D might be TRBD2 (5 bases). The germline CDR1 and CDR2 sequences are SQVTM and ANQGSEA. Trimming removed 4 bases from V and 6 bases from J, with 7 bases in between. This CDR3 has 10 amino acids. The chain's CDR3 is CSVAEGEQYF. CDR3 nucleotide sequence: TGCAGCGTTGCAGAGGGCGAGCAGTACTTC.

The chain has TRBV2 and TRBJ1-2, with D hard to call. The CDR3 has 13 residues. Trimming stripped 8 bases from V and 4 bases from J, with 14 bases between. Looked up from germline, CDR1 is SNHLY and CDR2 is FYNNEI. The CDR3: CASFSAVGYGYTF. The CDR3 DNA reads TGTGCCAGCTTTTCCGCCGTGGGCTATGGCTACACCTTC.

The genes are TRBV7-8 and TRBJ2-3; 8 bases line up with TRBD2. CDR1 and CDR2 (germline): SGHVS, FQNEAQ. The CDR3 sequence is 16 residues long. Trimming cost V 2 bases and J 2 bases; bases outside gene matches: 6. For the CDR3, the DNA is TGTGCCAGCAGCTTATCTCTAGCGGGCTTCACAGATACGCAGTATTTT. It codes for CASSLSLAGFTDTQYF.

This clonotype was recorded a few times. The gene calls are TRBV7-2 and TRBJ2-1; the D is unclear. The CDR3 runs to 13 residues. Germline-derived CDR1 and CDR2 are SGHTA and FQGNSA. Trimming took 3 bases from V and 6 from J, leaving 9 bases between them. This CDR3 reads CASSLTGINEQFF. CDR3 in DNA: TGTGCCAGCAGCTTGACTGGTATCAATGAGCAGTTCTTC.

The J gene is TRBJ2-7, the V gene TRBV5-1; possible D gene TRBD2, 6 bases. Looked up from germline, CDR1 is SGHRS and CDR2 is YFSETQ. V was clipped by 4 bases and J by 2 bases, with 13 bases between them. This CDR3 has 14 amino acids. The CDR3 reads CASSREEGTYEQYF. The CDR3 bases are TGCGCCAGCAGCAGGGAGGAGGGGACCTACGAGCAGTACTTC. Looking up the rest from reference TRBV5-1 and TRBJ2-7 gives the full variable domain: KAGVTQTPRYLIKTRGQQVTLSCSPISGHRSVSWYQQTPGQGLQFLFEYFSETQRNKGNFPGRFSGRQFSNSRSEMNVSTLELGDSALYLCASSREEGTYEQYFGPGTRLTVT.

The V gene is TRBV3-1, the J gene TRBJ2-1; TRBD2 agrees at 13 bases. Trimming at V came to 5 bases and at J to 0 bases, leaving 13 bases not matched to a gene. This CDR3 has 20 residues. Germline loops: CDR1 LGHDT, CDR2 YNNKEL (reference sequence). CDR3 sequence reads: CASSKRTGTSGKGSYNEQFF. CDR3 sequence (DNA): TGTGCCAGCAGCAAAAGAACCGGGACTAGCGGGAAAGGCTCCTACAATGAGCAGTTCTTC.

This clonotype was counted between two and nine times. This sequence joins TRBV6-5 and TRBJ1-2; D remains unclear. The germline V and J ends were trimmed by 11 bases and 13 bases, with 23 bases remaining between them. The CDR3 contains 12 residues. Germline lookup yields CDR1 MNHEY and CDR2 SVGAGI. CDR3 amino acids: CAGIRTAMAGTF. DNA for the CDR3: TGTGCCGGAATACGGACTGCTATGGCGGGCACCTTC.

J is TRBJ2-5 and V is TRBV25-1; D remains ambiguous. The CDR3 runs 15 residues. Germline V gives CDR1 MGHDK, CDR2 SYGVNS. V gave up 1 base and J gave up 5 bases, with 14 bases separating them. CDR3 bases: TGTGCCAGCAGTGAATGGGTGGGAAGCAGGGAGACCCAGTACTTC. Residues: CASSEWVGSRETQYF.

This rearrangement joins TRBV7-7 to TRBJ2-1; D gene uncertain. The CDR3 sequence is 16 residues long. Looked up from germline, CDR1 is SSHAT and CDR2 is FNYEAQ (reference sequence). The CDR3 sequence is CASSSTQETSYNEQFF. For the CDR3, the DNA is TGTGCTAGCTCATCCACCCAGGAGACTTCCTACAATGAGCAGTTCTTC.